The 24 T cell receptor beta chains in this list originate from one sample, sequenced in a study of T cell responses to AZD1222 COVID-19 vaccine. The method was immunoSEQ multiplex PCR; TCRdb's version includes in-frame clones alone and lacks a portion of them. The sample includes about 150,000 clones, roughly nine tenths seen only once; the top ten take about 1.6%. This sample comprised peripheral blood, obtained 28 days after the second AZD1222 dose. The receptors here all came from an adult who received the AZD1222 COVID-19 vaccine.

The chain combines TRBV18 with TRBJ2-1; perhaps TRBD2 as D (5 bases). Germline CDR1 KGHSH, CDR2 LQKENI. This CDR3 is built from 16 residues. Trimming removed 0 bases at V and 4 bases at J, with 13 bases between. The CDR3 DNA reads as TGTGCCAGCTCACCACCCAGCGGTTTCTTATACAATGAGCAGTTCTTC. Translating it yields CASSPPSGFLYNEQFF. The full variable domain, with the rest looked up from reference TRBV18 and TRBJ2-1, is NAGVMQNPRHLVRRRGQEARLRCSPMKGHSHVYWYRQLPEEGLKFMVYLQKENIIDESGMPKERFSAEFPKEGPSILRIQQVVRGDSAAYFCASSPPSGFLYNEQFFGPGTRLTVL.

The rearrangement links TRBV19 to TRBJ1-2; TRBD1 aligns across 7 bases. CDR1 is LNHDA and CDR2 is SQIVND in the germline V gene (reference sequence). CDR3 length: 14 amino acids. V was pared by 10 bases and J by 4 bases, with 12 bases of the junction left unmatched. DNA for the CDR3: TGTGCCATCCAGAATAAAGGGGGCTCCTATGGCTACACCTTC. The encoded protein is CAIQNKGGSYGYTF.

The CDR3 loop is CASSRDPGTGEAFF. The CDR3 DNA reads TGTGCCAGCAGCCGCGACCCGGGTACGGGAGAAGCTTTCTTT. This chain joins TRBV5-4 and TRBJ1-1; D remains unclear. Trimming shortened V by 4 bases and J by 8 bases, and 18 bases separated the two germline ends. CDR3 size: 14 residues. Per the germline V gene, CDR1 is SGHNT and CDR2 is YYREEE (reference sequence). Combining the CDR3 with reference TRBV5-4 and TRBJ1-1 gives the whole variable domain ETGVTQSPTHLIKTRGQQVTLRCSSQSGHNTVSWYQQALGQGPQFIFQYYREEENGRGNFPPRFSGLQFPNYSSELNVNALELDDSALYLCASSRDPGTGEAFFGQGTRLTVV.

The chain carries TRBV4-2 and TRBJ2-7; 7 positions agree with TRBD2. CDR1 and CDR2 from the germline V gene are LGHNA and YNFKEQ. V lost 0 bases, J lost 6 bases, and 17 bases stayed unmatched. The CDR3 is made up of 18 amino acids. The CDR3: CASSQDRRASGTTFEQYF. Here the CDR3 DNA reads TGTGCCAGCAGCCAAGATCGACGAGCTAGCGGAACTACCTTCGAGCAGTACTTC.

The genes are TRBV19 and TRBJ1-1; D call uncertain. Germline CDR1 is LNHDA and CDR2 is SQIVND (reference sequence). The V end was cut by 1 base, the J end by 1 base, with 7 bases between. The CDR3 has 14 residues. The DNA of the CDR3 is TGTGCCAGTAGTATAGGAATGAAGAACACTGAAGCTTTCTTT. This codes for CASSIGMKNTEAFF.

The CDR3 spells CASTSTANTEAFF. As DNA, the CDR3 is TGTGCCAGCACTTCGACAGCGAACACTGAAGCTTTCTTT. The V call is TRBV12-3 or TRBV12-4, the J call TRBJ1-1; TRBD1 might be the D (5 bases). V lost 7 bases, J lost 1 base, and 10 bases lay in between. The CDR3 has 13 residues.

The chain has TRBV2 and TRBJ1-2, with unresolved D. V was shortened by 4 bases and J by 0 bases, with 6 bases between the two germline ends. The CDR3 is made up of 13 amino acids. Germline V gene sequence: CDR1 SNHLY, CDR2 FYNNEI. The CDR3 DNA is TGTGCCAGCAGTGCACAAGCTAACTATGGCTACACCTTC. Translated: CASSAQANYGYTF. Supplemented by reference TRBV2 and TRBJ1-2, the full variable domain reads EPEVTQTPSHQVTQMGQEVILRCVPISNHLYFYWYRQILGQKVEFLVSFYNNEISEKSEIFDDQFSVERPDGSNFTLKIRSTKLEDSAMYFCASSAQANYGYTFGSGTRLTVV.

The V call is TRBV12-3 or TRBV12-4, the J call TRBJ1-1; perhaps TRBD1 as D (6 bases). The CDR3 contains 13 residues. V lost 6 bases and J lost 6, with 14 bases in between. The CDR3 DNA sequence: TGTGCCAGCAGCGCGAGGGGGGTCGCTGAAGCTTTCTTT. This sequence encodes CASSARGVAEAFF.

The chain employs TRBV19 and TRBJ2-1; 9 bases match TRBD2. The CDR3 has 16 amino acids. Trimming at V came to 4 bases and at J to 3 bases, leaving 7 bases not matched to a gene. Germline V lookup: CDR1 LNHDA, CDR2 SQIVND (reference sequence). DNA of the CDR3: TGTGCCAGTAGTAATCAGCGGGGGGCCATCTACAATGAGCAGTTCTTC. It translates to CASSNQRGAIYNEQFF.

The genes are TRBV7-2 and TRBJ2-7, with 12 bases lining up with TRBD2. Germline V gene lookup returns CDR1 SGHTA and CDR2 FQGNSA. Trimming removed 2 bases from V and 7 bases from J; junction bases left unmatched: 6. The CDR3 totals 15 residues. CDR3 in amino acids: CASSLRTSGMREQYF. In nucleotides, the CDR3 is TGTGCCAGCAGCTTACGGACTAGCGGGATGCGGGAGCAGTACTTC.

This clone appeared a single time. The chain links TRBV18 to TRBJ1-1; unclear D gene. CDR1 is KGHSH, CDR2 LQKENI, per germline. Trimming cost V 4 bases and J 4 bases, with 10 bases left between them. The CDR3 extends over 13 amino acids. CDR3 loop: CASSLPSGTEAFF. CDR3 DNA: TGTGCCAGCTCACTGCCGAGTGGCACTGAAGCTTTCTTT.

The DNA of the CDR3 is TGTGCCAGCAGTCCGGCGGGGCAGAGCTCCTACGAGCAGTACTTC. Translation gives CASSPAGQSSYEQYF. The rearrangement uses TRBV5-4 and TRBJ2-7, with D perhaps matching TRBD2 (6 bases). The CDR3 has 15 amino acids. Trimming cost V 5 bases and J 0 bases, with 15 bases left between them. The germline V gene encodes CDR1 SGHNT and CDR2 YYREEE (reference sequence).

This clone was detected only once. As DNA, the CDR3 is TGTGCCAGCAGTCCCAGGGGCGACACCGGGGAGCTGTTTTTT. Its translation is CASSPRGDTGELFF. V gene TRBV9 combines with J gene TRBJ2-2; D might be TRBD1 (6 bases). The CDR3 consists of 14 residues. V was shortened by 5 bases and J by 3 bases, with 11 bases between the two germline ends. Germline V gene data show CDR1 as SGDLS and CDR2 as YYNGEE.

The chain combines TRBV28 with TRBJ2-7; no clear D gene. This CDR3 contains 12 residues. Looked up from germline, CDR1 is MDHEN and CDR2 is SYDVKM. Between the trimmed V and J ends, which lost 8 bases and 0 bases, there was a span of 8 bases. CDR3 DNA sequence: TGTGCCAGCGCCCACAACTCCTACGAGCAGTACTTC. It yields the protein CASAHNSYEQYF.

This clone was recorded once. V gene TRBV18 combines with J gene TRBJ2-3; D tentatively fits TRBD1 or TRBD2 (5 bases each). Germline V gene lookup returns CDR1 KGHSH and CDR2 LQKENI. The CDR3 is 13 residues long. V was shortened by 8 bases and J by 6 bases, with 15 bases between the two germline ends. The CDR3 here is CASPASEGDTQYF. CDR3 nucleotides: TGTGCCAGCCCAGCCTCAGAGGGGGATACGCAGTATTTT.

This chain joins TRBV5-5 and TRBJ2-1; D gene unclear. Germline assignment: CDR1 SGHKS and CDR2 YYEKEE (reference sequence). CDR3 length: 13 residues. The germline V and J ends were trimmed by 5 bases and 6 bases, with 12 bases remaining between them. CDR3 in amino acids: CASSQQNVNEQFF. The CDR3 DNA is TGTGCCAGCAGTCAACAAAACGTCAATGAGCAGTTCTTC. Together with reference TRBV5-5 and TRBJ2-1, the CDR3 gives the full variable domain: DAGVTQSPTHLIKTRGQQVTLRCSPISGHKSVSWYQQVLGQGPQFIFQYYEKEERGRGNFPDRFSARQFPNYSSELNVNALLLGDSALYLCASSQQNVNEQFFGPGTRLTVL.

J is TRBJ1-2 and V is TRBV6-4; maybe TRBD1 (6 bases). The length of the CDR3 is 14 residues. Trimming stripped 4 bases from V and 6 bases from J, with 15 bases between. Germline assignment: CDR1 MRHNA and CDR2 SNTAGT. The CDR3 DNA reads TGTGCCAGCAGTGGTCAAGGGGGAAGGGATGGCTACACCTTC. Its translation: CASSGQGGRDGYTF.

In this sample, this clone turned up once. The chain carries TRBV20-1 and TRBJ1-2, with D unclear. The CDR3 loop spans 10 amino acids. The V gene lost 0 bases and the J gene lost 8 bases, with 4 bases spanning the gap. CDR1 DFQATT and CDR2 SNEGSKA come from the germline V gene (reference sequence). The CDR3 region is CSARDNGYTF. As DNA, the CDR3 is TGCAGTGCTAGAGACAACGGCTACACCTTC.

V gene TRBV24-1 combines with J gene TRBJ2-1; perhaps TRBD1 as D (5 bases). With 3 bases removed from V and 9 bases from J, the gap between germline ends came to 17 bases. This CDR3 is 15 amino acids long. Germline-derived CDR1 and CDR2 are KGHDR and SFDVKD. CDR3 sequence: CATSDRQNLLSEQFF. The CDR3 DNA reads as TGTGCCACCAGTGATAGACAGAACCTCCTTTCTGAGCAGTTCTTC.

The chain combines TRBV5-1 with TRBJ2-1; no clear D. V lost 0 bases and J lost 8, with 9 bases in between. The CDR3 has 13 residues. Germline V gene data show CDR1 as SGHRS and CDR2 as YFSETQ. The CDR3 nucleotides are TGCGCCAGCAGCTTGGAGGGATTCGATGAGCAGTTCTTC. Protein sequence: CASSLEGFDEQFF.

In the case of this clone: The sample carries other DNA sequences with the same CDR3. The chain couples TRBV5-1 to TRBJ2-7, with D tentatively TRBD2 (5 bases). The CDR3 consists of 13 residues. Germline lookup yields CDR1 SGHRS and CDR2 YFSETQ. Trimming removed 0 bases from V and 4 bases from J, with 8 bases in between. In DNA form, the CDR3 reads TGCGCCAGCAGCTTGGCGGGAACTTACGAGCAGTACTTC. Amino acid sequence: CASSLAGTYEQYF.

The rearrangement joins TRBV18 to TRBJ2-7; 9 bases agree with TRBD1. The J segment lost 4 bases and the V segment lost 1 base, leaving 11 bases of the junction unmatched. Germline V gene data show CDR1 as KGHSH and CDR2 as LQKENI. This CDR3 comprises 17 residues. Here the CDR3 DNA reads TGTGCCAGCTCACCACTCGGACAGGGGAACTCGGCTTACGAGCAGTACTTC. Protein product: CASSPLGQGNSAYEQYF.

In its sample, this clone was seen a few times. V is TRBV5-1 and J is TRBJ1-2, with D perhaps matching TRBD1 (5 bases). The CDR3 contains 13 residues. V was shortened by 0 bases and J by 4 bases, with 7 bases between the two germline ends. Germline V gene data show CDR1 as SGHRS and CDR2 as YFSETQ. CDR3: CASSLDGTYGYTF. DNA for the CDR3: TGCGCCAGCAGCTTGGATGGGACCTATGGCTACACCTTC.

The chain joins TRBV6-5 to TRBJ2-1, with D unclear. Trimming left V 2 bases short and J 3 bases short, with 14 bases between. The CDR3 consists of 16 residues. Germline-derived CDR1 and CDR2 are MNHEY and SVGAGI. The CDR3: CASSYTQNPYYNEQFF. Written as DNA, the CDR3 is TGTGCCAGCAGTTACACGCAAAATCCCTACTACAATGAGCAGTTCTTC.